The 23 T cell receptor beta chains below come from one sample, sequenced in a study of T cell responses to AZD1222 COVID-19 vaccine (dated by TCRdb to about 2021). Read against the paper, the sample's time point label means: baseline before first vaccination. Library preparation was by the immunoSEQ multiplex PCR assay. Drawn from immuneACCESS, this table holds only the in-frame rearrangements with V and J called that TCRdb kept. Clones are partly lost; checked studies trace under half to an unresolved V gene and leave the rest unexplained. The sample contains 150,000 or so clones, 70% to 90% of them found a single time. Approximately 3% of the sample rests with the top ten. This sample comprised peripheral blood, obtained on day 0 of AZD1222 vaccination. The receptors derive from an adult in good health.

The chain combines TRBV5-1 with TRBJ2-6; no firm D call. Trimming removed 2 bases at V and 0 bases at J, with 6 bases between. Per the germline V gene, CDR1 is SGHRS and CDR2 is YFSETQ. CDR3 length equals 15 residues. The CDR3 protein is CASSLGSSGANVLTF. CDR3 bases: TGCGCCAGCAGCTTAGGAAGCTCTGGGGCCAACGTCCTGACTTTC.

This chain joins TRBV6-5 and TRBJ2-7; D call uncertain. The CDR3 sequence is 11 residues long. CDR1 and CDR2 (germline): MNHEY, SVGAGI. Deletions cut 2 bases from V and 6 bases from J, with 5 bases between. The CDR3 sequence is CASSYGGEQYF. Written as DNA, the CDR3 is TGTGCCAGCAGTTACGGCGGCGAGCAGTACTTC.

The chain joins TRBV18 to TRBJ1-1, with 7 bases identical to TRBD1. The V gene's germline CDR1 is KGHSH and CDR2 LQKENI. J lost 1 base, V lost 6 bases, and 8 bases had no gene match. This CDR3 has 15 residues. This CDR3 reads CASSRGEGANTEAFF. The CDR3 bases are TGTGCCAGCTCTCGAGGGGAGGGGGCGAACACTGAAGCTTTCTTT.

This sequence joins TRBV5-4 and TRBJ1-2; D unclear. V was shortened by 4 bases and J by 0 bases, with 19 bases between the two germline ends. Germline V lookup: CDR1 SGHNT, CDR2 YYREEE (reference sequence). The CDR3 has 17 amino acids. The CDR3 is CASSPTSVRRANYGYTF. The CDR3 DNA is TGTGCCAGCAGCCCGACCTCGGTTAGGAGGGCTAACTATGGCTACACCTTC.

In DNA, the CDR3 is TGTGCCACTGGGCCGGATAGCAATCAGCCCCAGCATTTT. The encoded protein is CATGPDSNQPQHF. The chain joins TRBV12-3 or TRBV12-4 to TRBJ1-5; no reliable D call. The CDR3 has 13 amino acids. Trimming shortened V by 10 bases and J by 0 bases, and 10 bases separated the two germline ends.

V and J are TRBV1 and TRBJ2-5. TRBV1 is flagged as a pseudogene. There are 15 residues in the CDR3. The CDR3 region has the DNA TGCACCAGCAGCCGTGGGACGGTGCCGAAAGAGACCCAGTACTTC. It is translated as CTSSRGTVPKETQYF.

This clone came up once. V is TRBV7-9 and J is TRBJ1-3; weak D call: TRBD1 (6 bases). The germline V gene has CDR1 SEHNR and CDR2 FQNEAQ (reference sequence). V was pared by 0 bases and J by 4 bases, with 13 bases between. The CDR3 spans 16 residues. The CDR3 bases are TGTGCCAGCAGCTTAGCCGTGGGGGGCGAAGGAAACACCATATATTTT. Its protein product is CASSLAVGGEGNTIYF. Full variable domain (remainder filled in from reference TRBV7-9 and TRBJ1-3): DTGVSQNPRHKITKRGQNVTFRCDPISEHNRLYWYRQTLGQGPEFLTYFQNEAQLEKSRLLSDRFSAERPKGSFSTLEIQRTEQGDSAMYLCASSLAVGGEGNTIYFGEGSWLTVV.

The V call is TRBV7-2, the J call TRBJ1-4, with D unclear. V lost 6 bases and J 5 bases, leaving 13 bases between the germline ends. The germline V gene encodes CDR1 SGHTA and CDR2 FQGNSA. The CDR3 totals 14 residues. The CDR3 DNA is TGTGCCAGCAGGACGGATATTAGGAATGAAAAACTGTTTTTT. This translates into CASRTDIRNEKLFF.

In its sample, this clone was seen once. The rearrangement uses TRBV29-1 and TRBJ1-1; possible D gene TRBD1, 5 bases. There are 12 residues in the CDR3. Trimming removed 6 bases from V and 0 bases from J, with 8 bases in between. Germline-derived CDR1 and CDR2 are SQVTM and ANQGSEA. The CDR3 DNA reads TGCAGCGTAACGACAGTGAACACTGAAGCTTTCTTT. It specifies CSVTTVNTEAFF.

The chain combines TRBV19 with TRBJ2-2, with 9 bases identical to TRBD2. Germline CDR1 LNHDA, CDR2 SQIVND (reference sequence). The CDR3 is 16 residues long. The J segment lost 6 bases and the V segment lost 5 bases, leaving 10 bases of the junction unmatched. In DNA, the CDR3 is TGTGCCAGTAGTGCCCTTTCAGCGGGAGGCGCCGGGGAGCTGTTTTTT. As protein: CASSALSAGGAGELFF.

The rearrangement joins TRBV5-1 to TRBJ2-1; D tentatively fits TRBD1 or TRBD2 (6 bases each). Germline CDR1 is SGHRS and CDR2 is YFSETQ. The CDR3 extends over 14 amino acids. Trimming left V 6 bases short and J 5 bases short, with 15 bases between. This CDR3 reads CASTRGPPNNEQFF. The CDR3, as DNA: TGCGCCAGCACCCGGGGGCCACCGAACAATGAGCAGTTCTTC.

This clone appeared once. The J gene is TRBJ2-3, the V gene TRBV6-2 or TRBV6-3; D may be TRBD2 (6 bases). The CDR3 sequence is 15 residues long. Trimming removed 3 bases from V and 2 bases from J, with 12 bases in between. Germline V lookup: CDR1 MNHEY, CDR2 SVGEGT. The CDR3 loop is CASSYSIADTDTQYF. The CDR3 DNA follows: TGTGCCAGCAGTTATTCTATAGCGGACACAGATACGCAGTATTTT.

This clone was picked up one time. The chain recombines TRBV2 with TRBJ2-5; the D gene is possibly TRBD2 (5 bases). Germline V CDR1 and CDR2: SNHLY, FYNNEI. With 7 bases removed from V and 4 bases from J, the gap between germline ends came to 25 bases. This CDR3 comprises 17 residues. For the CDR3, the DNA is TGTGCCAGCAAGGATACGCTTGGGCCTGGAGGTGTAGAGACCCAGTACTTC. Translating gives CASKDTLGPGGVETQYF. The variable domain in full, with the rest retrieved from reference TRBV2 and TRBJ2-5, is EPEVTQTPSHQVTQMGQEVILRCVPISNHLYFYWYRQILGQKVEFLVSFYNNEISEKSEIFDDQFSVERPDGSNFTLKIRSTKLEDSAMYFCASKDTLGPGGVETQYFGPGTRLLVL.

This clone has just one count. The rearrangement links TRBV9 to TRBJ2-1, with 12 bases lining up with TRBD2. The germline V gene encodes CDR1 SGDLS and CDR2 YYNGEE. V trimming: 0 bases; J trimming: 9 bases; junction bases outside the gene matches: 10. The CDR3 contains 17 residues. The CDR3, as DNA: TGTGCCAGCAGCGTAGATCGGCGTCTAGCGGGAGGGATTGAGCAGTTCTTC. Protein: CASSVDRRLAGGIEQFF.

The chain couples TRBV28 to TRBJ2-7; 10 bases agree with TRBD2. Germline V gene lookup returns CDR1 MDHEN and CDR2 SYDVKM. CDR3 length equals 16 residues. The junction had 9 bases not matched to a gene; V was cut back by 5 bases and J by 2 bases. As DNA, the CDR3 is TGTGCCAGCAGTGACCCGGGACTAGCGTCCACCTACGAGCAGTACTTC. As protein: CASSDPGLASTYEQYF.

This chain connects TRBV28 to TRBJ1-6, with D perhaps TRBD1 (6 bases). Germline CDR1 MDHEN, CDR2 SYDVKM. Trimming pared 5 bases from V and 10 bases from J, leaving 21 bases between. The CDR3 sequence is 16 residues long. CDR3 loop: CASSLRAGAVRSPLHF. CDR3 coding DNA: TGTGCCAGCAGTCTGAGAGCAGGGGCGGTAAGATCACCCCTCCACTTT. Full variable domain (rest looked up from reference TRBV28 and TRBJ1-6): DVKVTQSSRYLVKRTGEKVFLECVQDMDHENMFWYRQDPGLGLRLIYFSYDVKMKEKGDIPEGYSVSREKKERFSLILESASTNQTSMYLCASSLRAGAVRSPLHFGNGTRLTVT.

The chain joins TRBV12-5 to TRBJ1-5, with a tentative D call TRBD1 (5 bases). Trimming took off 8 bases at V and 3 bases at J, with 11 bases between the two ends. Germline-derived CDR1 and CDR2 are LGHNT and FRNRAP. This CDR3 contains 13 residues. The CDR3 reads CASSEGINQPQHF. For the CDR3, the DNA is TGTGCTAGTTCGGAGGGGATCAATCAGCCCCAGCATTTT.

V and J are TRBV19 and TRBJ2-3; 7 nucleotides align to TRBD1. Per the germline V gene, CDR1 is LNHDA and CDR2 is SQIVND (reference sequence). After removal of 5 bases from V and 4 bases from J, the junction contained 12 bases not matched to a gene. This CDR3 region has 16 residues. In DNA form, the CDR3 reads TGTGCCAGTAGTGCCAAGACAGGGTGGTCGGCAGATACGCAGTATTTT. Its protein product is CASSAKTGWSADTQYF.

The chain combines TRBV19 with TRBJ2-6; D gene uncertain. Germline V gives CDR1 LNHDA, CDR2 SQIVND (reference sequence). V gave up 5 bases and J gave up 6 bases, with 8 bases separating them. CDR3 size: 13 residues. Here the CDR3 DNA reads TGTGCCAGTAGTCCTAGGACGGCCAACGTCCTGACTTTC. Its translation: CASSPRTANVLTF.

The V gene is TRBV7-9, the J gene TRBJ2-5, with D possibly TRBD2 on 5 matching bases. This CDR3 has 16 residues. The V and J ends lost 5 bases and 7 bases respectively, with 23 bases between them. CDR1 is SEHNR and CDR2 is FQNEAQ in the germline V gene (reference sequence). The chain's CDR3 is CASSPRYGVVDATQYF. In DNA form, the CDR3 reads TGTGCCAGCAGCCCCCGTTACGGGGTCGTTGATGCGACCCAGTACTTC.

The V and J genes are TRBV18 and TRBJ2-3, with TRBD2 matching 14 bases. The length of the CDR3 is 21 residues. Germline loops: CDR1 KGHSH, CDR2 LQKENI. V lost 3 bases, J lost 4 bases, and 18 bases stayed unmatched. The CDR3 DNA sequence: TGTGCCAGCTCACCGCGACCGCCACGGGGACTAGCGGGAGAGGGCGCAGATACGCAGTATTTT. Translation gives CASSPRPPRGLAGEGADTQYF.

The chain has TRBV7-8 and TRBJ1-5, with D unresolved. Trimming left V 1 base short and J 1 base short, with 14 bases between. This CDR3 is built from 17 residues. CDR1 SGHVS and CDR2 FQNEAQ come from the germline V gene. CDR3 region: CASSLGKNVPSNQPQHF. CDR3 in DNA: TGTGCCAGCAGCTTAGGAAAAAACGTTCCCAGCAATCAGCCCCAGCATTTT.

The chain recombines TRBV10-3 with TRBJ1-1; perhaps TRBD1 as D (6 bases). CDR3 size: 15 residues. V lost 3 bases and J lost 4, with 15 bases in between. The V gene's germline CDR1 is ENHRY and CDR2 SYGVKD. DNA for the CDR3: TGTGCCATCAGTGACCACAGGGAGTGGAGCACTGAAGCTTTCTTT. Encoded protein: CAISDHREWSTEAFF.